The sequence of this T cell receptor beta chain was determined in a study of cytomegalovirus exposure and HLA in healthy donors. Findings and limits, study-wide: An analysis was carried out later, and it reportedly showed fewer N-insertions in an Asian-associated ancestry cluster than the approximately 710-donor mean.

Germline CDR1 and CDR2: LGHNA and YSLEER. The CDR3 is made up of 14 amino acids. V lost 0 bases and J lost 6, with 10 bases in between. In regard to this clone: What it binds is not known.

Primers: 60 Vbeta forward and 13 Jbeta reverse. In the source study's methods: Later analysis identified tens of millions of unique TCR beta chains, roughly 11 million shared. Method: immunoSEQ multiplex PCR; TCRdb's copy keeps in-frame clones and lacks some. D and trimming were read from the DNA, whereas the V and J calls and clone size are those reported in that table. Among approximately 40,000 clones listed, roughly 82% were seen once. The clonotype originates from a young woman in good health and CMV-seropositive. The sequenced material came from PBMCs. This chain links TRBV4-3 with TRBJ2-3; D gene unclear. DNA of the CDR3: TGCGCCAGCAGCCAAGATACACAAACGGATACGCAGTATTTT. This sequence encodes CASSQDTQTDTQYF.